These 21 T cell receptor beta chains came from one sample sequenced in a study of blood T cell repertoires in COVID-19. The assay was immunoSEQ multiplex PCR, and TCRdb's table has in-frame clones only and misses some. The sample lists some 100,000 clones; approximately 86% were seen once. The specimen sequenced was PBMCs or T cells enriched from blood (not recorded which). The receptors stem from a woman aged 45-60 years who had recovered from COVID-19.

The chain employs TRBV19 and TRBJ1-5; D is perhaps TRBD1 (5 bases). Between the trimmed V and J ends, which lost 6 bases and 4 bases, there was a span of 10 bases. This CDR3 contains 13 residues. CDR1 LNHDA and CDR2 SQIVND come from the germline V gene (reference sequence). The CDR3: CASREQANQPQHF. The CDR3 DNA sequence: TGTGCCAGTAGGGAACAGGCAAATCAGCCCCAGCATTTT.

The V call is TRBV7-2, the J call TRBJ2-7, with D possibly being TRBD2 (7 bases). V lost 4 bases and J 4 bases, leaving 11 bases between the germline ends. Germline V lookup: CDR1 SGHTA, CDR2 FQGNSA. The CDR3 is 13 amino acids. CDR3 nucleotide sequence: TGTGCCAGCAGCTCGGGGGGCAAGTACGAGCAGTACTTC. As protein: CASSSGGKYEQYF.

The chain combines TRBV4-1 with TRBJ2-6, with 7 bases lining up with TRBD1. This CDR3 comprises 19 residues. Germline V gene lookup returns CDR1 MGHRA and CDR2 YSYEKL. V trimming: 0 bases; J trimming: 1 base; junction bases outside the gene matches: 9. The CDR3 sequence is CASSQDLDRVISGANVLTF. CDR3 sequence (DNA): TGCGCCAGCAGCCAAGATCTTGACAGGGTCATTTCTGGGGCCAACGTCCTGACTTTC.

This clone was picked up one time. The chain combines TRBV28 with TRBJ1-3; perhaps TRBD1 as D (5 bases). Germline CDR1 is MDHEN and CDR2 is SYDVKM. The CDR3 contains 18 residues. With 6 bases removed from V and 0 bases from J, the gap between germline ends came to 21 bases. The CDR3 loop is CASSPGGTPISSGNTIYF. In DNA form, the CDR3 reads TGTGCCAGCAGCCCGGGAGGGACCCCAATTAGCTCTGGAAACACCATATATTTT.

The table lists this clone with a few counts. The genes are TRBV7-2 and TRBJ2-1, with D perhaps TRBD2 (5 bases). The CDR3 sequence is 13 residues long. Germline V CDR1 and CDR2: SGHTA, FQGNSA. V gave up 1 base and J gave up 4 bases, with 5 bases separating them. The CDR3 loop is CASSLGEYNEQFF. Written as DNA, the CDR3 is TGTGCCAGCAGCTTAGGGGAGTACAATGAGCAGTTCTTC.

The chain uses TRBV5-1 and TRBJ2-7, with TRBD1 identical over 8 bases. The trim removed 2 bases at V and 2 bases at J, leaving 3 bases unmatched. This CDR3 region has 14 residues. Germline loops: CDR1 SGHRS, CDR2 YFSETQ. The CDR3: CASSLLQGAYEQYF. The CDR3 DNA is TGCGCCAGCAGCTTACTACAGGGGGCCTACGAGCAGTACTTC.

This clone was observed a few times. The J gene is TRBJ2-1, the V gene TRBV7-8; TRBD2 aligns across 9 bases. V was clipped by 2 bases and J by 0 bases; unmatched bases: 8. This CDR3 comprises 18 residues. Per the germline V gene, CDR1 is SGHVS and CDR2 is FQNEAQ. CDR3 protein: CASSLLIIAGASYNEQFF. CDR3 nucleotides: TGTGCCAGCAGCTTACTAATTATAGCGGGGGCCTCCTACAATGAGCAGTTCTTC.

This chain joins TRBV12-5 and TRBJ2-2, with 10 bases lining up with TRBD1. The CDR3 is 16 amino acids. Germline V CDR1 and CDR2: LGHNT, FRNRAP. V shed 5 bases and J 3 bases; nucleotides not matched to a gene: 6. The CDR3 DNA reads TGTGCTAGTGGTCCTTCGGACAGGGGGGACACCGGGGAGCTGTTTTTT. Protein product: CASGPSDRGDTGELFF.

In DNA, the CDR3 is TGTGCCAGCTCATACGACGGGACAGGGTCCTCTGGAAACACCATATATTTT. Amino acid sequence: CASSYDGTGSSGNTIYF. The V call is TRBV18, the J call TRBJ1-3; 9 positions agree with TRBD1. Germline values: CDR1 KGHSH, CDR2 LQKENI. V lost 5 bases, J lost 0 bases, and 8 bases stayed unmatched. The CDR3 consists of 17 residues.

The chain links TRBV10-2 to TRBJ1-1; D gene unclear. V dropped 5 bases and J dropped 2 bases, with 6 bases sitting between them. This CDR3 has 12 amino acids. Germline V gene lookup returns CDR1 WSHSY and CDR2 SAAADI. CDR3 residues: CASSPSNTEAFF. Written as DNA, the CDR3 is TGCGCCAGCAGTCCCAGTAACACTGAAGCTTTCTTT.

The chain employs TRBV30 and TRBJ1-1; 7 bases are shared with TRBD1. Trimming cost V 2 bases and J 3 bases; bases outside gene matches: 6. The germline CDR1 and CDR2 sequences are GTSNPN and SVGIG (reference sequence). CDR3 length: 14 amino acids. CDR3 sequence reads: CAWSSGGPHTEAFF. The DNA for the CDR3 is TGTGCCTGGAGTTCAGGGGGGCCACACACTGAAGCTTTCTTT.

V usage is TRBV5-1 and J usage is TRBJ1-1; 7 nucleotides agree with TRBD1. The CDR3 extends over 14 amino acids. V lost 2 bases and J lost 0; bases outside the gene matches: 1. Germline-derived CDR1 and CDR2 are SGHRS and YFSETQ. The CDR3 nucleotides read TGCGCCAGCAGCTTAGACAGGGTGAACACTGAAGCTTTCTTT. Residues: CASSLDRVNTEAFF.

The V gene is TRBV27, the J gene TRBJ1-2, with 11 bases that match TRBD1. This CDR3 has 17 residues. J lost 4 bases, V lost 5 bases, and 12 bases had no gene match. The germline gives CDR1 MNHEY, CDR2 SMNVEV (reference sequence). In DNA form, the CDR3 reads TGTGCCAGCAGTCACCACCGAGGACAGGGGGCCGTCTATGGCTACACCTTC. This encodes CASSHHRGQGAVYGYTF.

The rearrangement uses TRBV6-1 and TRBJ1-1; D ambiguous. Trimming removed 3 bases from V and 7 bases from J, with 6 bases in between. Germline lookup yields CDR1 MNHNS and CDR2 SASEGT. This CDR3 contains 11 residues. The DNA for the CDR3 is TGTGCCAGCAGTGAGTTTAGTGAAGCTTTCTTT. Translating it yields CASSEFSEAFF.

The chain has TRBV6-5 and TRBJ1-1; 8 nucleotides match TRBD1. Unmatched junction bases numbered 5, after V lost 5 bases and J lost 0 bases. The CDR3 is 15 amino acids. Germline values: CDR1 MNHEY, CDR2 SVGAGI. Here the CDR3 reads CASSPRQGLNTEAFF. The DNA of the CDR3 is TGTGCCAGCAGTCCCCGACAGGGGTTGAACACTGAAGCTTTCTTT.

As DNA, the CDR3 is TGTGCCAGCAGTGAACCAAACACGGGACAGGATGAAGCTTTCTTT. Translation gives CASSEPNTGQDEAFF. The rearrangement joins TRBV28 to TRBJ1-1; 8 bases agree with TRBD1. CDR1 MDHEN and CDR2 SYDVKM come from the germline V gene. Trimming at V came to 5 bases and at J to 7 bases, leaving 12 bases not matched to a gene. The CDR3 runs to 15 residues.

This chain connects TRBV11-2 to TRBJ2-7; TRBD2 agrees at 7 bases. Germline V gene sequence: CDR1 SGHAT, CDR2 FQNNGV. This CDR3 has 13 amino acids. V was clipped by 1 base and J by 4 bases; unmatched bases: 1. The CDR3 spells CASSLGGGYEQYF. CDR3 sequence (DNA): TGTGCCAGCAGCTTAGGGGGGGGTTACGAGCAGTACTTC.

This chain connects TRBV3-1 (or the pseudogene TRBV3-2) to TRBJ2-7; 10 positions agree with TRBD2. The junction had 4 bases not matched to a gene; V was cut back by 5 bases and J by 3 bases. The CDR3 has 14 residues. Germline V gives CDR1 LGHDT, CDR2 YNNKEL (reference sequence). The CDR3 nucleotides read TGTGCCAGCAGCACTAGCGGGATTCGCTACGAGCAGTACTTC. Its protein is CASSTSGIRYEQYF.

The genes are TRBV20-1 and TRBJ2-5; TRBD1 is a possible D gene (6 bases). CDR3 size: 14 residues. The ends were cut back, 3 bases at V and 2 bases at J, with 13 bases in the middle. Looked up from germline, CDR1 is DFQATT and CDR2 is SNEGSKA (reference sequence). In DNA form, the CDR3 reads TGCAGTGCTAGTAACGGGACAAAACAAGAGACCCAGTACTTC. Residues: CSASNGTKQETQYF.

The chain has TRBV5-1 and TRBJ2-1; 15 bases are a match to TRBD2. Trimming at V came to 4 bases and at J to 4 bases, leaving 3 bases not matched to a gene. The CDR3 loop spans 16 amino acids. Germline-derived CDR1 and CDR2 are SGHRS and YFSETQ. The CDR3 sequence: CASSRTSGGAYNEQFF. CDR3 nucleotide sequence: TGCGCCAGCAGCAGGACTAGCGGGGGGGCTTACAATGAGCAGTTCTTC.

The chain recombines TRBV7-9 with TRBJ2-1; no definite D call. This CDR3 contains 14 residues. CDR1 SEHNR and CDR2 FQNEAQ come from the germline V gene (reference sequence). Trimming shortened V by 0 bases and J by 7 bases, and 10 bases separated the two germline ends. This chain's CDR3 is CASSLAVLRNEQFF. CDR3 nucleotide sequence: TGTGCCAGCAGCTTAGCGGTACTGAGGAATGAGCAGTTCTTC.